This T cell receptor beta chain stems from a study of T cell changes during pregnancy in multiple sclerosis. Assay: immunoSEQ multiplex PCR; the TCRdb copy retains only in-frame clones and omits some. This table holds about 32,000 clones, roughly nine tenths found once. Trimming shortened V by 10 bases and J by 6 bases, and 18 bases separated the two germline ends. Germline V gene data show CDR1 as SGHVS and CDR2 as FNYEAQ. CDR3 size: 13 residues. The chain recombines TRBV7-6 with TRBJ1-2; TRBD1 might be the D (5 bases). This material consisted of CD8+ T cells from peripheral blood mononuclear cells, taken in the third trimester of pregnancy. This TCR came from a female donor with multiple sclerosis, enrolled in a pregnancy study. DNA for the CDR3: TGTGCCACCTGGGGTCAGGGTCAGGATGGCTACACCTTC. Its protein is CATWGQGQDGYTF.